These 24 T cell receptor beta chains came from one sample sequenced in a study of identical twins. TCRdb recomputed calls from the 5' RACE reads with MiXCR, one row per CDR3 protein. Here the sample spans 420,000 or so distinct CDR3 sequences, about 18% being singletons. Sequenced: naive T cells sorted from blood. The source is a middle-aged man in good health.

This clonotype has ten or more counts. V is TRBV4-3 and J is TRBJ2-3; 10 bases line up with TRBD1. The germline gives CDR1 LGHNA, CDR2 YSLEER. V dropped 5 bases and J dropped 7; count of bases not matched to a gene: 9. This CDR3 has 15 residues. This chain's CDR3 is CASSTGTGDMNTQYF. DNA for the CDR3: TGCGCCAGCAGCACCGGGACAGGGGACATGAATACGCAGTATTTT.

The chain recombines TRBV27 with TRBJ2-7, with TRBD1 identical over 7 bases. The CDR3 is 15 amino acids. With 0 bases clipped from V and 4 bases from J, the junction kept 6 bases outside the gene matches. Germline V gene data show CDR1 as MNHEY and CDR2 as SMNVEV (reference sequence). The CDR3 protein is CASSLSHDRVYEQYF. The CDR3 coding sequence is TGTGCCAGCAGTTTATCCCACGACAGGGTGTACGAGCAGTACTTC.

The chain is built from TRBV4-2 and TRBJ2-5; D unclear. Germline values: CDR1 LGHNA, CDR2 YNFKEQ. The CDR3 spans 15 residues. With 0 bases removed from V and 7 bases from J, the gap between germline ends came to 15 bases. This CDR3 reads CASSQDFVADRTQYF. CDR3 coding DNA: TGTGCCAGCAGCCAAGATTTCGTTGCGGACCGGACCCAGTACTTC.

The rearrangement links TRBV6-1 to TRBJ2-1; a possible D gene is TRBD2 (7 bases). Trimming removed 3 bases at V and 7 bases at J, with 19 bases between. This CDR3 has 16 amino acids. Germline CDR1 reads MNHNS; CDR2 reads SASEGT. The DNA of the CDR3 is TGTGCCAGCAGTGATTCCATGGGGGGGCCCCGTAATGAGCAGTTCTTC. Amino acid sequence: CASSDSMGGPRNEQFF.

This chain connects TRBV7-6 to TRBJ2-5; 15 bases map to TRBD2. The J segment lost 3 bases and the V segment lost 5 bases, leaving 7 bases of the junction unmatched. The CDR3 runs to 17 residues. Germline V lookup: CDR1 SGHVS, CDR2 FNYEAQ. CDR3 in DNA: TGTGCCAGCAGCCCGGGACTAGCGGGGGGAACTAAAGAGACCCAGTACTTC. Its translation: CASSPGLAGGTKETQYF.

The V call is TRBV6-2 or TRBV6-3, the J call TRBJ2-1; D remains ambiguous. Germline V lookup: CDR1 MNHEY, CDR2 SVGEGT. V was pared by 5 bases and J by 5 bases, with 10 bases between. This CDR3 has 13 amino acids. This CDR3 reads CASSPWTDNEQFF. DNA for the CDR3: TGTGCCAGCAGTCCGTGGACGGACAATGAGCAGTTCTTC.

V and J are TRBV20-1 and TRBJ2-7; no definite D call. The CDR3 totals 12 residues. Trimming pared 3 bases from V and 0 bases from J, leaving 6 bases between. Germline V gene sequence: CDR1 DFQATT, CDR2 SNEGSKA (reference sequence). The DNA of the CDR3 is TGCAGTGCTAGCACAGACTCCTACGAGCAGTACTTC. This gives the protein CSASTDSYEQYF.

This clonotype has more than one count but fewer than ten. The chain carries TRBV11-2 and TRBJ2-5; tentative D call: TRBD1 (6 bases). Between the trimmed V and J ends, which lost 2 bases and 7 bases, there was a span of 26 bases. CDR3 size: 18 residues. Germline lookup yields CDR1 SGHAT and CDR2 FQNNGV. The CDR3 protein is CASSLYGVWTESGGTQYF. CDR3 nucleotide sequence: TGTGCCAGCAGCTTATACGGTGTTTGGACAGAGTCGGGTGGGACCCAGTACTTC.

This clonotype was seen a single time. Germline and junction disagree at one end, which may indicate a read error. The CDR3 nucleotides are TGCGCCAGCAGCTTTGACAGTCTAAGCTATGGCTACCCCTTC. Translation: CASSFDSLSYGYPF. The V call is TRBV5-1, the J call TRBJ1-2; D is perhaps TRBD1 (5 bases). Germline lookup yields CDR1 SGHRS and CDR2 YFSETQ. This CDR3 has 14 amino acids.

This clonotype was seen a handful of times. This chain connects TRBV6-2 or TRBV6-3 to TRBJ2-7, with 9 bases fitting TRBD1. Germline CDR1 and CDR2: MNHEY and SVGEGT. This CDR3 has 14 amino acids. Trimming at V came to 6 bases and at J to 5 bases, leaving 8 bases not matched to a gene. The CDR3 sequence: CASSNKRTGDEQYF. CDR3 DNA sequence: TGTGCCAGCAGCAATAAACGGACAGGGGACGAGCAGTACTTC.

The CDR3 nucleotides read TGCAGTGCTAGAGCCGTAGATGGACAGGGAGGCTACGAGCAGTACTTC. It specifies CSARAVDGQGGYEQYF. The V call is TRBV20-1, the J call TRBJ2-7, with 8 bases identical to TRBD1. The CDR3 is 16 residues long. V shed 1 base and J 3 bases; nucleotides not matched to a gene: 11. Germline CDR1 reads DFQATT; CDR2 reads SNEGSKA (reference sequence).

The chain recombines TRBV20-1 with TRBJ2-7; D is unclear. V gave up 4 bases and J gave up 7 bases, with 17 bases separating them. The CDR3 sequence is 13 residues long. CDR1 and CDR2 (germline): DFQATT, SNEGSKA (reference sequence). This CDR3 reads CSANWVSMGEQYF. Here the CDR3 DNA reads TGCAGTGCTAACTGGGTATCGATGGGGGAGCAGTACTTC.

This clonotype was counted only a few times. CDR3 in DNA: TGCAGTGCTAGCCGACAGGGCGATGAGCAGTTCTTC. Its translation: CSASRQGDEQFF. V is TRBV20-1 and J is TRBJ2-1; TRBD1 matches at 7 bases. The CDR3 extends over 12 amino acids. Unmatched junction bases numbered 4, after V lost 3 bases and J lost 8 bases. Looked up from germline, CDR1 is DFQATT and CDR2 is SNEGSKA (reference sequence).

The chain has TRBV6-2 or TRBV6-3 and TRBJ2-3; TRBD2 matches 10 bases. This CDR3 region has 19 residues. V was pared by 0 bases and J by 5 bases, with 14 bases of the junction left unmatched. Germline V gene lookup returns CDR1 MNHEY and CDR2 SVGEGT. The CDR3 region is CASSYSTEKRGGLGDTQYF. CDR3 sequence (DNA): TGTGCCAGCAGTTACTCGACCGAAAAGCGGGGGGGCCTTGGAGATACGCAGTATTTT.

The rearrangement links TRBV4-1 to TRBJ2-5; TRBD2 matches at 7 bases. J was trimmed by 3 bases and V by 0 bases; bases with no gene match: 1. Germline V CDR1 and CDR2: MGHRA, YSYEKL. This CDR3 has 14 residues. CDR3 protein: CASSQDLAEETQYF. The CDR3 nucleotides are TGCGCCAGCAGCCAAGATCTAGCGGAAGAGACCCAGTACTTC.

J is TRBJ2-7 and V is TRBV9, with D perhaps matching TRBD2 (5 bases). CDR3 length equals 15 residues. The germline V and J ends were trimmed by 0 bases and 7 bases, with 17 bases remaining between them. Germline-derived CDR1 and CDR2 are SGDLS and YYNGEE. This CDR3 reads CASSVAGNPPSEQYF. The CDR3 nucleotides are TGTGCCAGCAGCGTAGCCGGGAACCCCCCGTCTGAGCAGTACTTC.

This clonotype came up many times. A read error may account for a junction end that differs from germline. The chain couples TRBV20-1 to TRBJ1-3, with D maybe TRBD1 (5 bases). CDR1 is DFQATT, CDR2 SNEGSKA, per germline (reference sequence). The CDR3 runs 12 residues. This CDR3 is CSARDGGAGLTF. DNA of the CDR3: TGCAGTGCTAGAGATGGAGGGGCGGGGTTGACTTTT.

The V gene is TRBV2, the J gene TRBJ2-1; D is possibly TRBD2 (6 bases). Per germline, CDR1 SNHLY and CDR2 FYNNEI. CDR3 length: 13 amino acids. Between the trimmed V and J ends, which lost 8 bases and 0 bases, there was a span of 8 bases. DNA for the CDR3: TGTGCCAGCGGACTATACTCCTACAATGAGCAGTTCTTC. It is translated as CASGLYSYNEQFF.

The chain has TRBV7-2 and TRBJ2-7; 10 bases align to TRBD2. V gave up 7 bases and J gave up 4 bases; unmatched junction bases: 4. The CDR3 consists of 13 residues. Germline values: CDR1 SGHTA, CDR2 FQGNSA. DNA for the CDR3: TGTGCCAGCACTCTAGCGGGAGCGTACGAGCAGTACTTC. It yields the protein CASTLAGAYEQYF.

This clonotype has ten or more counts. This chain uses TRBV5-1 with TRBJ2-7, with D possibly being TRBD2 (6 bases). Trimming removed 7 bases at V and 7 bases at J, with 15 bases between. This CDR3 contains 12 residues. CDR1 is SGHRS, CDR2 YFSETQ, per germline. CDR3 loop: CASSGLDSEQYF. The CDR3 bases are TGCGCCAGCTCGGGACTTGACTCGGAGCAGTACTTC.

The chain carries TRBV18 and TRBJ1-1; possibly TRBD1 for D (6 bases). In germline, CDR1 is KGHSH, CDR2 LQKENI. Trimming shortened V by 2 bases and J by 4 bases, and 11 bases separated the two germline ends. This CDR3 comprises 14 residues. Here the CDR3 DNA reads TGTGCCAGCTCACCAGGGGGGGCCGGCACTGAAGCTTTCTTT. Encoded protein: CASSPGGAGTEAFF.

J is TRBJ2-2 and V is TRBV9, with 9 nucleotides matching TRBD2. CDR3 size: 17 residues. V trimming: 0 bases; J trimming: 4 bases; junction bases outside the gene matches: 7. Germline assignment: CDR1 SGDLS and CDR2 YYNGEE. CDR3 sequence reads: CASSVGGRAGSTGELFF. For the CDR3, the DNA is TGTGCCAGCAGCGTAGGCGGGAGGGCCGGTAGCACCGGGGAGCTGTTTTTT.

This clonotype was detected many times. The V and J genes are TRBV28 and TRBJ1-2; D is unclear. Trimming removed 7 bases from V and 4 bases from J, with 13 bases in between. The germline gives CDR1 MDHEN, CDR2 SYDVKM. This CDR3 region has 13 residues. The DNA for the CDR3 is TGTGCCAGCACCGAAACCGACACCTATGGCTACACCTTC. As protein: CASTETDTYGYTF.

At least ten counts were recorded for this clonotype. The chain joins TRBV29-1 to TRBJ2-5; D is perhaps TRBD1 (5 bases). CDR3 length: 14 amino acids. V lost 3 bases to trimming and J lost 5 bases, with 16 bases between them. Germline assignment: CDR1 SQVTM and CDR2 ANQGSEA. The CDR3: CSVEGRASQETQYF. CDR3 DNA: TGCAGCGTTGAGGGCAGGGCAAGTCAGGAGACCCAGTACTTC. Complete variable domain (other parts from reference TRBV29-1 and TRBJ2-5): SAVISQKPSRDICQRGTSLTIQCQVDSQVTMMFWYRQQPGQSLTLIATANQGSEATYESGFVIDKFPISRPNLTFSTLTVSNMSPEDSSIYLCSVEGRASQETQYFGPGTRLLVL.